This T cell receptor (beta chain) derives from a study of T cell responses to AZD1222 COVID-19 vaccine. About this clone: The antigen is not known.

General study findings and limits: There were mostly white British donors and more females than males, and clonal diversity was possibly underestimated. The reported proportion of spike-specific TCRs targeting unmutated variant regions was nearly half. Dominant at 160-218 and 743-854, vaccine-associated CD4 TCRs also spanned spike. When two AZD1222 doses had been given, Spike-specific TCR breadth and depth rose.

The ends were cut back, 5 bases at V and 4 bases at J, with 7 bases in the middle. The CDR3 is made up of 12 amino acids. Germline CDR1 is SEHNR and CDR2 is FQNEAQ (reference sequence). TCRdb keeps only in-frame clones here, not all; method: immunoSEQ multiplex PCR. The profile shows approximately 170,000 clones, 75% to 90% of them singletons. The sequenced sample was peripheral blood, obtained on day 0 of AZD1222 vaccination. The V call is TRBV7-9, the J call TRBJ2-3; no clear D. This clonotype was sampled from an adult in good health. CDR3 amino acids: CASSPRADTQYF. For the CDR3, the DNA is TGTGCCAGCAGCCCCCGGGCAGATACGCAGTATTTT.